These T cell receptor beta chains were read from a single sample in a study of post-analysis software for immune sequencing data. Each CDR3 protein gets one entry after TCRdb re-called the PCR reads with MiXCR. Among about 760,000 distinct CDR3 sequences listed, about 27% were seen once. The sample consisted of blood. The receptors stem from a girl aged 10-17 years with multiple sclerosis. CDR3s include the opening cysteine and the closing phenylalanine or tryptophan. The D gene is left open where the match is weak. Not every row has a clone size; where given, it reads once, few, many or a size class.

>few|TRBV18|.|TRBJ1-6
TGTGCCAGCTCACCTGTACACTCCGCGAATTCACCCCTCCACTTT
CASSPVHSANSPLHF
>.|TRBV12-3/TRBV12-4|.|TRBJ1-2
TGTACCAGCAGTTACGGACCTAAACTCAACTATGGCTACACCTTC
CTSSYGPKLNYGYTF
>few|TRBV4-1|.|TRBJ1-1
TGCGCCAGCAGCCAAGATCACACAACAGGTCTTGAAGCTTTCTTT
CASSQDHTTGLEAFF
>.|TRBV6-1|.|TRBJ2-1
TGTGCCAGCAGTGGACTGTACAATGAGCAGTTCTTC
CASSGLYNEQFF
>many|TRBV12-3/TRBV12-4|.|TRBJ2-1
TGTGCCAGCAGCCCCGGTTTGGGGGGGCAGTTCTTC
CASSPGLGGQFF
>few|TRBV6-6|TRBD2|TRBJ2-1
TGTGCCAGCAGCCCGGGGAGGGAGGGGTTCTTC
CASSPGREGFF
>.|TRBV7-2|.|TRBJ2-4
TGTGCCAGCAGCTTCGGGGGCGAGGGAGCCAAAAACATTCAGTACTTC
CASSFGGEGAKNIQYF
>.|TRBV14|.|TRBJ2-4
TGTGCCAGCAGCCAAGCTAGGGCAGCCAAAAACATTCAGTACTTC
CASSQARAAKNIQYF
>few|TRBV20-1|.|TRBJ2-1
TGCAGTGCTAGAGATGGGGACTGGCGCAATGAGCAGTTCTTC
CSARDGDWRNEQFF
>.|TRBV5-1|.|TRBJ1-1
TGCGCCAGCAGCTTGATGGTTAGGAACACTGAAGCTTTCTTT
CASSLMVRNTEAFF
>.|TRBV20-1|.|TRBJ2-7
TGCAGTGGGAGGACCGGACAAGCACAGGTGTACTTC
CSGRTGQAQVYF
>few|TRBV11-2|TRBD2|TRBJ2-3
TGTGCCAGCAGCTTGCAGCAGCGGGGGGGCGCAGATACGCAGTATTTT
CASSLQQRGGADTQYF
>.|TRBV7-2|TRBD2|TRBJ2-7
TGTGCCAGCAGCGGGGCTAGCGGGAGGGACGAGCAGTACTTC
CASSGASGRDEQYF
>.|TRBV28|TRBD2|TRBJ2-7
TGTGTCAGCAGTTTGTACAGCGGGGAGACCTACGAGCAGTACTTC
CVSSLYSGETYEQYF
>.|TRBV6-6|TRBD1|TRBJ2-3
TGTGCCAGCAGTTACTCGACCCAGGGGGCTCCAGTGGATACGCAGTATTTT
CASSYSTQGAPVDTQYF
>.|TRBV24-1|.|TRBJ1-2
TGTGCCACCAGCTTCGGACACCTTAACTATGGCTACACCTTC
CATSFGHLNYGYTF
>.|TRBV14|TRBD1|TRBJ1-6
TGTGCCAGCAGCCATCTAGGACAGGGCGATAATTCACCCCTCCACTTT
CASSHLGQGDNSPLHF
>.|TRBV4-3|.|TRBJ1-2
TGCGCCAGCAGCCAGGGACTCAGGGGACGTGGCTACACCTTC
CASSQGLRGRGYTF
>few|TRBV5-1|TRBD2|TRBJ2-5
TGCGCCAGCAGCCATGGGGTTACTAGCGGTTTTCACAGCGGAGAGACCCAGTACTTC
CASSHGVTSGFHSGETQYF
>.|TRBV28|.|TRBJ2-7
TGTGCCAGCTCTGAGCTAGTAACCTACGAGCAGTACTTC
CASSELVTYEQYF
>.|TRBV12-3/TRBV12-4|.|TRBJ1-4
TGTGCCAGCAGTTTTGGGCAGGTAGAAGAAAAACTGTTTTTT
CASSFGQVEEKLFF
>.|TRBV20-1|.|TRBJ1-4
TGCAGTGCTAGGGGAGGCCGTAATGAAAAACTGTTTTTT
CSARGGRNEKLFF
>.|TRBV7-9|.|TRBJ2-7
TGTGCCAGCAGCCTTGGCGCCAGGACAGCTTCCGAGCAGTACTTC
CASSLGARTASEQYF
>.|TRBV28|.|TRBJ1-1
TGTGCCAGCAACCCGGGGGGGATTGAAGCTTTCTTT
CASNPGGIEAFF
>.|TRBV28|.|TRBJ2-7
TGTGCCAGCCAAAAACCAGGGGTTATTGGGTACGAGCAGTACTTC
CASQKPGVIGYEQYF
>many|TRBV27|TRBD2|TRBJ2-1
TGTGCCAGCAGCTTATTAGCGGGGGGGAATGAGCAGTTCTTC
CASSLLAGGNEQFF
>few|TRBV4-3|.|TRBJ2-3
TGCGCCAGCAGCCAAGATGCGGGTTTCACAGATACGCAGTATTTT
CASSQDAGFTDTQYF
>.|TRBV2|TRBD2|TRBJ2-4
TGTGCCAGCAGTCAGACTAGCGGGGTTGCCAAAAACATTCAGTACTTC
CASSQTSGVAKNIQYF
>.|TRBV5-5|TRBD2|TRBJ2-7
TGTGCCAGCAGCTTGGTCGTACGGGGGGGATCCGATAACGATGAGCAGTACTTC
CASSLVVRGGSDNDEQYF
>.|TRBV7-8|.|TRBJ2-3
TGTGCCAGCAGCCTCCTGCCAACAGATACGCAGTATTTT
CASSLLPTDTQYF
>few|TRBV6-2/TRBV6-3|.|TRBJ2-7
TGTGCCAGCAGTAAAGGACTATACGAGCAGTACTTC
CASSKGLYEQYF
>few|TRBV20-1|.|TRBJ2-3
TGCAGTGCTAGGGTAGGAGGCCGAGAGAGCACAGATACGCAGTATTTT
CSARVGGRESTDTQYF
>few|TRBV10-3|.|TRBJ2-7
TGTGCCATCAAACATGGAATGGGCAGGGAGAGCTCCTACGAGCAGTACTTC
CAIKHGMGRESSYEQYF
>few|TRBV29-1|TRBD2|TRBJ2-5
TGCAGCGTTGAAGTAGCGGGGGGGCCTGCCCCCCCAGAGACCCAGTACTTC
CSVEVAGGPAPPETQYF
>.|TRBV6-5|.|TRBJ2-5
TGTGCCAGCAGTTACGGGGACTCGCCCCAAGAGACCCAGTACTTC
CASSYGDSPQETQYF
>.|TRBV20-1|.|TRBJ2-5
TGCAGTGCTCCGCAGGGAGAAGAGACCCAGTACTTC
CSAPQGEETQYF
>.|TRBV7-9|TRBD1|TRBJ1-5
TGTGCCAGCAGCCCAGGGGGGACTTCAAGGCCCCAGCATTTT
CASSPGGTSRPQHF
>.|TRBV4-2|TRBD1|TRBJ2-1
TGTGCCAGCAGCCCCCTCGGTGGGACAGGGGTCAATGAGCAGTTCTTC
CASSPLGGTGVNEQFF
>.|TRBV9|.|TRBJ2-1
TGTGCCAGCAGCGCGGTTGTCCATGAGCAGTTCTTC
CASSAVVHEQFF
>.|TRBV5-1|TRBD1|TRBJ1-1
TGCGCCAGCTCTCTCGGGACAGGACGTACTGAAGCTTTCTTT
CASSLGTGRTEAFF
>few|TRBV29-1|.|TRBJ2-5
TGCAGCGTTACCAACCCAGACAGGTGGCGGGCCCAGTACTTC
CSVTNPDRWRAQYF
>.|TRBV10-3|.|TRBJ2-1
TGTGCCGCCCAGGGGGGGGGGCCAAGGTGGACAAACAATGAGCAGTTCTTC
CAAQGGGPRWTNNEQFF
>once|TRBV24-1|.|TRBJ1-3
TGTGCCACCAGTGAGGGGACCTTCGGGAACACCATATATTTT
CATSEGTFGNTIYF
>.|TRBV7-8|.|TRBJ1-6
TGTGCCAGCAGCCCTAGTCGGGGTTCACCCCTCCACTTT
CASSPSRGSPLHF
>.|TRBV29-1|.|TRBJ2-1
TGCAGCGTTTTGCCCAGGGGTTCCTACAATGAGCAGTTCTTC
CSVLPRGSYNEQFF
>.|TRBV6-6|.|TRBJ2-5
TGTGCCAGCAGTTCCCCTGGGTTCCAGTACTTC
CASSSPGFQYF
>.|TRBV25-1|.|TRBJ1-5
TGTGCCAGCAGCTATGGTTCGTTCCTGCATTTT
CASSYGSFLHF
>many|TRBV20-1|.|TRBJ1-2
TGCAGTGCTTCCCTAAGGGACTATGGCTACACCTTC
CSASLRDYGYTF
>.|TRBV5-1|.|TRBJ2-1
TGCGCCAGCAGCTTGACTAGCAAGTCATGGCAGTTCTTC
CASSLTSKSWQFF